The sequence of this T cell receptor (beta chain) was determined in a study of OX40 agonist ivuxolimab in advanced cancers. For the study at large: Patients received intravenous ivuxolimab every 2 weeks at 0.01 to 10 mg/kg. Regarding the study as a whole: CD4+ and CD8+ blood T cells expanded clonally by week 6 at 0.1 to 3.0 mg/kg. Certain nonresponders likewise exhibited a low normalized T-cell clonal expansion.

Trimming took 1 base from V and 1 from J; bases not matched to a gene: 6. The CDR3 runs to 17 residues. The V gene's germline CDR1 is LGHNA and CDR2 YNFKEQ. Baseline, cycle 4 day 1, and cycle 7 day 1 were the blood sampling points. Points on this clone: As yet, its antigen is unknown.

Method: immunoSEQ multiplex PCR; TCRdb's copy keeps in-frame clones and lacks some. The sample yields under 95,000 clones, about 85% seen once. The V and J genes are TRBV4-2 and TRBJ2-1; 8 bases align to TRBD2. The TCR comes from an adult with an advanced solid tumor such as melanoma, head and neck, liver or kidney cancer. The sequencing here drew on CD4+ or CD8+ T cells sorted from blood, taken in a trial of the OX40 agonist ivuxolimab. The CDR3 protein is CASSQGPGGDSYNEQFF. The DNA of the CDR3 is TGTGCCAGCAGCCAAGGGCCCGGGGGGGATTCCTACAATGAGCAGTTCTTC.